The 20 T cell receptor beta chains reported below all come from one sample, sequenced in a study of T cells in Graves' hyperthyroidism and ophthalmopathy. The CDR3 regions of TCR beta were amplified from RNA transcripts. Researchers ran a first-round RT-PCR on the TCR CDR3 using the HTBI primer set. TCRdb reprocessed the multiplex PCR reads with MiXCR, giving one entry per CDR3 protein. The table includes around 600,000 distinct CDR3 sequences, approximately 15% detected once. Sequencing input: blood. These receptors came from a woman younger than 35 with Graves' ophthalmopathy.

In DNA, the CDR3 is TGTGCCTGGAGTGTAGCGGGAGCAGGTTACAATGAGCAGTTCTTC. It codes for CAWSVAGAGYNEQFF. The chain has TRBV30 and TRBJ2-1; 8 bases map to TRBD2. The length of the CDR3 is 15 residues. Trimming cost V 0 bases and J 4 bases; bases outside gene matches: 5. Germline values: CDR1 GTSNPN, CDR2 SVGIG (reference sequence).

The CDR3 region has the DNA TGCAGCGTTGTCGGCAGGGGTGGGGACACCGGGGAGCTGTTTTTT. Its protein product is CSVVGRGGDTGELFF. V gene TRBV29-1 combines with J gene TRBJ2-2; tentative D call: TRBD1 (6 bases). V was cut by 4 bases and J by 3 bases, with 15 bases left in between. Looked up from germline, CDR1 is SQVTM and CDR2 is ANQGSEA. The CDR3 is 15 amino acids.

In this sample, this clonotype turned up many times. The gene calls are TRBV5-5 and TRBJ2-2; TRBD1 or TRBD2 may be the D gene (5 bases each). This CDR3 region has 15 residues. Germline values: CDR1 SGHKS, CDR2 YYEKEE (reference sequence). Trimming took 4 bases from V and 4 from J, leaving 14 bases between them. The chain's CDR3 is CASSQGPHPTGELFF. The CDR3 DNA sequence: TGTGCCAGCAGCCAGGGACCCCACCCCACCGGGGAGCTGTTTTTT.

In this sample, this clonotype turned up many times. The genes are TRBV20-1 and TRBJ2-1; TRBD1 agrees at 7 bases. The ends lost 1 base at V and 7 bases at J; junction bases unmatched: 7. This CDR3 has 14 amino acids. Germline CDR1 and CDR2: DFQATT and SNEGSKA (reference sequence). CDR3 sequence reads: CSARGQGEMNEQFF. The CDR3 DNA is TGCAGTGCTAGAGGGCAGGGGGAAATGAATGAGCAGTTCTTC.

The sample holds many counts of this clonotype. The chain joins TRBV24-1 to TRBJ2-3; D gene ambiguous. CDR3 size: 13 residues. Trimming took 7 bases from V and 1 from J, leaving 8 bases between them. CDR1 and CDR2 (germline): KGHDR, SFDVKD. The CDR3 DNA is TGTGCCACCAGGTCGCGGCGCACAGATACGCAGTATTTT. This codes for CATRSRRTDTQYF.

This clonotype occurred many times. CDR3 amino acids: CASSSPVRSQPQHF. In DNA form, the CDR3 reads TGTGCCAGCAGTTCCCCGGTAAGGAGTCAGCCCCAGCATTTT. The chain has TRBV12-3 or TRBV12-4 and TRBJ1-5; D is unclear. The CDR3 runs to 14 residues. With 4 bases removed from V and 6 bases from J, the gap between germline ends came to 13 bases.

About this clonotype: A read error may be the cause here, since a much bigger clone is one base away. This sequence joins TRBV7-9 and TRBJ2-5, with 8 bases aligning to TRBD2. The length of the CDR3 is 16 residues. Looked up from germline, CDR1 is SEHNR and CDR2 is FQNEAQ (reference sequence). CDR3 nucleotides: TGTGCCAGCAGCCTCCGGACTAGCCCCCGTGGAGAGACCCATTACTTC. Residues: CASSLRTSPRGETHYF.

This clonotype was observed at least ten times. V is TRBV7-9 and J is TRBJ1-6; TRBD1 might be the D (5 bases). This CDR3 has 16 amino acids. The V end lost 5 bases, the J end lost 10 bases, and 21 bases lay between the germline ends. Germline CDR1 reads SEHNR; CDR2 reads FQNEAQ (reference sequence). The CDR3 bases are TGTGCCAGCAGCCCCCGGACCAGGGAAATGGGCTCACCCCTCCACTTT. It codes for CASSPRTREMGSPLHF.

With regard to this clonotype: This may stem from a read error, because a much larger clone lies one nucleotide away. This chain connects TRBV5-1 to TRBJ2-1; no clear D gene. From germline, CDR1 is SGHRS and CDR2 YFSETQ. The CDR3 covers 12 residues. V dropped 3 bases and J dropped 13 bases, with 14 bases sitting between them. DNA of the CDR3: TGCGCCAGCAGCTCGGAATTAGAGAATCAGTTCTTC. It yields the protein CASSSELENQFF.

The table lists this clonotype with many counts. The J gene is TRBJ1-1, the V gene TRBV19, with a possible D match to TRBD1 (6 bases). Trimming took off 5 bases at V and 5 bases at J, with 15 bases between the two ends. The CDR3 runs 14 residues. Germline V gene sequence: CDR1 LNHDA, CDR2 SQIVND (reference sequence). CDR3 loop: CASSVQGGITEAFF. CDR3 nucleotides: TGTGCCAGTAGTGTACAGGGAGGGATAACTGAAGCTTTCTTT.

This chain links TRBV4-1 with TRBJ2-2; 12 bases fit TRBD2. V shed 2 bases and J 6 bases; nucleotides not matched to a gene: 1. Germline V lookup: CDR1 MGHRA, CDR2 YSYEKL. The CDR3 extends over 15 amino acids. The chain's CDR3 is CASSQRTSGAGELFF. The CDR3 DNA is TGCGCCAGCAGCCAAAGGACTAGCGGGGCCGGGGAGCTGTTTTTT.

This clonotype was seen many times. V and J are TRBV24-1 and TRBJ2-3, with TRBD1 matching 7 bases. The CDR3 spans 15 residues. J lost 6 bases, V lost 4 bases, and 9 bases had no gene match. CDR1 is KGHDR and CDR2 is SFDVKD in the germline V gene. The CDR3 sequence is CATSDQGTARDTQYF. CDR3 nucleotides: TGTGCCACCAGTGACCAGGGGACAGCCCGGGATACGCAGTATTTT.

V gene TRBV4-1 combines with J gene TRBJ2-2; D gene uncertain. Germline V gene sequence: CDR1 MGHRA, CDR2 YSYEKL. This CDR3 region has 14 residues. The V and J ends lost 0 bases and 5 bases respectively, with 7 bases between them. Here the CDR3 DNA reads TGCGCCAGCAGCCAAGATCCGCGGACCGGGGAGCTGTTTTTT. Its translation is CASSQDPRTGELFF.

Judged by abundance, this clonotype is medium-sized. The rearrangement joins TRBV28 to TRBJ2-5; D is unresolved. The CDR3 contains 13 residues. Trimming removed 4 bases from V and 1 base from J, with 7 bases in between. The V gene's germline CDR1 is MDHEN and CDR2 SYDVKM. The CDR3 spells CASSSQLQETQYF. For the CDR3, the DNA is TGTGCCAGCAGTTCGCAGCTCCAAGAGACCCAGTACTTC.

This clonotype was detected ten times or more. The chain employs TRBV2 and TRBJ1-1; D might be TRBD1 (5 bases). The CDR3 sequence is 11 residues long. Trimming took off 9 bases at V and 3 bases at J, with 8 bases between the two ends. In germline, CDR1 is SNHLY, CDR2 FYNNEI. The CDR3 DNA follows: TGTGCCAGACAGGTTGACACTGAAGCTTTCTTT. As protein: CARQVDTEAFF.

The V call is TRBV7-3, the J call TRBJ2-7; either TRBD1 or TRBD2 may fit D (6 bases each). Trimming left V 5 bases short and J 5 bases short, with 22 bases between. The CDR3 loop spans 16 amino acids. From germline, CDR1 is SGHTA and CDR2 FQGTGA. The chain's CDR3 is CASSPGGGGPIHEQYF. CDR3 DNA sequence: TGTGCCAGCAGCCCTGGGGGTGGGGGGCCCATCCACGAGCAGTACTTC. Supplemented by reference TRBV7-3 and TRBJ2-7, the full variable domain reads GAGVSQTPSNKVTEKGKYVELRCDPISGHTALYWYRQSLGQGPEFLIYFQGTGAADDSGLPNDRFFAVRPEGSVSTLKIQRTERGDSAVYLCASSPGGGGPIHEQYFGPGTRLTVT.

The gene calls are TRBV19 and TRBJ2-2; D call uncertain. The CDR3 loop spans 16 amino acids. V was pared by 4 bases and J by 2 bases, with 14 bases between. The germline V gene has CDR1 LNHDA and CDR2 SQIVND (reference sequence). The CDR3, as DNA: TGTGCCAGTAGTACCTACGAGGTTTTCAACACCGGGGAGCTGTTTTTT. Translated: CASSTYEVFNTGELFF.

This clonotype was recorded many times. The chain couples TRBV6-1 to TRBJ2-3; 12 bases match TRBD2. Germline CDR1 is MNHNS and CDR2 is SASEGT. With 5 bases clipped from V and 3 bases from J, the junction kept 9 bases outside the gene matches. The CDR3 covers 17 residues. The CDR3 DNA reads TGTGCCAGCAGTCCTCTACTAGCGGGAGGTAGGACAGATACGCAGTATTTT. Translating it yields CASSPLLAGGRTDTQYF.

Details on this clonotype: An end of the junction differs from the germline gene, which may be a read error. This chain connects TRBV4-1 to TRBJ2-5, with D perhaps matching TRBD2 (5 bases). This CDR3 is 16 amino acids long. CDR1 is MGHRA, CDR2 YSYEKL, per germline. CDR3 in amino acids: CASGHPGRRSGETQYF. For the CDR3, the DNA is TGCGCCAGCGGCCACCCTGGAAGGAGGAGTGGGGAGACCCAGTACTTC.

The table lists this clonotype with a few counts. The genes are TRBV7-9 and TRBJ2-2; 15 bases are a match to TRBD2. V dropped 4 bases and J dropped 6; count of bases not matched to a gene: 6. The CDR3 sequence is 17 residues long. In germline, CDR1 is SEHNR, CDR2 FQNEAQ (reference sequence). CDR3 sequence: CASSSLGLAGGPGELFF. The CDR3 DNA is TGTGCCAGCAGCTCCCTGGGACTAGCGGGAGGTCCCGGGGAGCTGTTTTTT.